A selection of T cell receptor beta chains follows, all from one sample in a study of blood T cell repertoires in COVID-19. Assay: immunoSEQ multiplex PCR; the TCRdb copy retains only in-frame clones and omits some. Seen here are 150,000 or so clones, around 80% observed once, and the top ten hold over 5%. The source material was PBMCs or T cells enriched from blood (not recorded which). These receptors were collected from a man between 65 and 85 years old who had been exposed to COVID-19. Both conserved end residues are trimmed from each CDR3. The order of the fields is V gene, CDR3 protein.

>TRBV9
ASSVDPRRAGNTIY
>TRBV4-1
ASSQALQGGVYEQY
>TRBV4-3
ASSFRTSALADTQY
>TRBV12-3/TRBV12-4
ASSTTRGEQF
>TRBV7-2
ASRPGQLNTEAF
>TRBV19
ASSMYTLGTEAF
>TRBV9
ASSVGRGAGHSYEQY
>TRBV5-1
ASSLEGGGPYEQY
>TRBV5-4
ASSLASGSTDTQY
>TRBV2
ASSGQGTGELF
>TRBV18
ASSPGLGGNEQY
>TRBV28
ASSLEGNTEAF
>TRBV18
ASSPIQGSYEQY
>TRBV7-9
ASSRTNQETQY
>TRBV7-9
ASARPSGGGLQY
>TRBV28
ASSEVRGRAGGLTDTQY
>TRBV18
ASSRGTGNTEAF
>TRBV7-8
ASSRGQGGISTGELF
>TRBV5-6
ASSLEGGGADGYT
>TRBV5-1
ASRDRVNSPLH
>TRBV5-1
ASSPLGTGNTGELF
>TRBV25-1
ASLGLTYGYT
>TRBV5-1
ASSEGGTDTQY
>TRBV5-1
ASSPSGVANEKLF
>TRBV6-5
ASRPPGLSFEQY
>TRBV6-2/TRBV6-3
ASSYGLAGTTDTQY
>TRBV15
ATSRGRGDYGYT
>TRBV11-3
ASSFGYGGKVSYGYT